Below are 20 T cell receptor beta chains sequenced from a single sample in a study of spatial heterogeneity in lung cancer. TCRdb recomputed calls from the 5' RACE reads with MiXCR, one row per CDR3 protein. The sample yields some 22,000 distinct CDR3 sequences, about 4.7% seen once. Time point of the sample: sample taken at primary tumor resection. The specimen was PBMCs, collected at surgery. Source of these receptors: a male donor with early-stage non-small cell lung cancer.

In this sample, this clonotype turned up many times. The chain has TRBV27 and TRBJ2-5, with 12 nucleotides matching TRBD2. This CDR3 contains 18 residues. V lost 8 bases to trimming and J lost 1 base; unmatched junction nucleotides: 14. The germline gives CDR1 MNHEY, CDR2 SMNVEV (reference sequence). The CDR3 bases are TGTGCCAGCTACGCCGGGACTAGCGGGCCCAGGGGCCAAGAGACCCAGTACTTC. Residues: CASYAGTSGPRGQETQYF.

This clonotype showed up many times. V and J are TRBV28 and TRBJ1-5; 8 bases agree with TRBD1. The CDR3 is made up of 14 amino acids. With 7 bases clipped from V and 11 bases from J, the junction kept 13 bases outside the gene matches. CDR1 and CDR2 from the germline V gene are MDHEN and SYDVKM. The CDR3 DNA sequence: TGTGCCAGCACCAGGGGCGGGACAGGTTATACCCAGCATTTT. Translation: CASTRGGTGYTQHF.

The rearrangement joins TRBV7-8 to TRBJ2-7; 10 bases line up with TRBD1. The CDR3 has 19 amino acids. Trimming cost V 5 bases and J 3 bases; bases outside gene matches: 19. Germline V gives CDR1 SGHVS, CDR2 FQNEAQ. The CDR3 DNA reads TGTGCCAGCAGCCCACAGACAGGGGGCGTCTACGAGCGCGTCTACGAGCAGTACTTC. Its translation: CASSPQTGGVYERVYEQYF.

This clonotype came up many times. CDR3 sequence (DNA): TGTGCCAGCAGCCGGGTAGAAATGAACACCGGGGAGCTGTTTTTT. Residues: CASSRVEMNTGELFF. This chain links TRBV4-2 with TRBJ2-2; D gene unclear. Trimming took 4 bases from V and 1 from J, leaving 10 bases between them. CDR3 size: 15 residues. CDR1 is LGHNA, CDR2 YNFKEQ, per germline.

This clonotype was seen ten or more times. The chain has TRBV6-2 or TRBV6-3 and TRBJ2-7; 8 nucleotides agree with TRBD1. V dropped 6 bases and J dropped 2; count of bases not matched to a gene: 6. Per the germline V gene, CDR1 is MNHEY and CDR2 is SVGEGT. This CDR3 region has 14 residues. CDR3 nucleotide sequence: TGTGCCAGCAGGAGGGGGACAGGAACCTACGAGCAGTACTTC. This translates into CASRRGTGTYEQYF.

This clonotype was seen ten or more times. The rearrangement uses TRBV30 and TRBJ1-1; D gene unclear. The germline gives CDR1 GTSNPN, CDR2 SVGIG (reference sequence). This CDR3 is 14 amino acids long. V shed 4 bases and J shed 1 base, with 13 bases lying between them. CDR3 in DNA: TGTGCCTGGAAAAATAGGGTCCCGAACACTGAAGCTTTCTTT. Translated, it gives CAWKNRVPNTEAFF.

This clonotype was counted many times. The rearrangement joins TRBV2 to TRBJ2-7; D not resolved. The V gene lost 7 bases and the J gene lost 6 bases, with 13 bases spanning the gap. CDR3 length equals 12 residues. CDR1 and CDR2 (germline): SNHLY, FYNNEI. Here the CDR3 reads CASTVLAGEQYF. In nucleotides, the CDR3 is TGTGCCAGCACGGTCTTGGCCGGCGAGCAGTACTTC.

This clonotype was seen many times. The CDR3 DNA is TGTGCCAGCACGGCCGGGACAGGGTGGTACGAGCAGTACTTC. The encoded protein is CASTAGTGWYEQYF. The chain has TRBV12-3 or TRBV12-4 and TRBJ2-7; 9 bases are a match to TRBD1. There are 14 residues in the CDR3. V shed 7 bases, J shed 4 bases, and the junction held 8 bases outside the gene matches.

This clonotype was recorded many times. The chain joins TRBV28 to TRBJ2-7, with 9 bases aligning to TRBD1. The germline gives CDR1 MDHEN, CDR2 SYDVKM. CDR3 length: 15 amino acids. V was clipped by 4 bases and J by 3 bases; unmatched bases: 7. CDR3 DNA sequence: TGTGCCAGCAGTTCGACAGGGACAGGGAGCTACGAGCAGTACTTC. It translates to CASSSTGTGSYEQYF.

This clonotype has at least ten counts. The CDR3 region has the DNA TGTGCCAGCAGAATGGACAGGTTAAATTCACCCCTCCACTTT. This gives the protein CASRMDRLNSPLHF. This rearrangement joins TRBV27 to TRBJ1-6, with 7 bases fitting TRBD1. Germline V gene sequence: CDR1 MNHEY, CDR2 SMNVEV (reference sequence). V lost 6 bases to trimming and J lost 7 bases; unmatched junction nucleotides: 6. There are 14 residues in the CDR3.

This clonotype was found many times. The chain carries TRBV27 and TRBJ1-3; 10 nucleotides agree with TRBD1. Germline CDR1 is MNHEY and CDR2 is SMNVEV (reference sequence). The CDR3 has 15 residues. V gave up 6 bases and J gave up 3 bases; unmatched junction bases: 5. The CDR3 protein is CASSPGTGVGNTIYF. The CDR3 nucleotides are TGTGCCAGCAGCCCCGGGACAGGGGTTGGAAACACCATATATTTT.

Ten or more counts support this clonotype. The chain is built from TRBV2 and TRBJ2-2; TRBD1 or TRBD2 may be the D gene (5 bases each). V was shortened by 6 bases and J by 0 bases, with 11 bases between the two germline ends. Germline assignment: CDR1 SNHLY and CDR2 FYNNEI. CDR3 length equals 15 residues. The CDR3 spells CASRRETANTGELFF. In nucleotides, the CDR3 is TGTGCCAGCAGGAGGGAGACAGCGAACACCGGGGAGCTGTTTTTT.

This clonotype was recorded a few times. V is TRBV2 and J is TRBJ2-5; 11 bases are a match to TRBD2. The CDR3 sequence is 15 residues long. Per the germline V gene, CDR1 is SNHLY and CDR2 is FYNNEI. V was pared by 3 bases and J by 5 bases, with 5 bases of the junction left unmatched. The CDR3, as DNA: TGTGCCAGCAGTGACCCTAGCGGGAGGTTGGAGACCCAGTACTTC. Its protein is CASSDPSGRLETQYF.

This clonotype was counted ten times or more. The chain is built from TRBV5-1 and TRBJ2-2, with D tentatively TRBD2 (5 bases). Per germline, CDR1 SGHRS and CDR2 YFSETQ. V lost 2 bases and J lost 7, with 12 bases in between. This CDR3 region has 14 residues. This CDR3 is CASSFDYSGGELFF. The CDR3 DNA is TGCGCCAGCAGCTTTGACTACAGTGGCGGGGAGCTGTTTTTT.

In its sample, this clonotype was seen many times. This rearrangement joins TRBV28 to TRBJ2-1, with 9 bases lining up with TRBD1. V was pared by 7 bases and J by 8 bases, with 12 bases of the junction left unmatched. The CDR3 has 15 residues. Germline assignment: CDR1 MDHEN and CDR2 SYDVKM. The CDR3 reads CASTGTGWNEYEQFF. The CDR3 DNA reads TGTGCCAGCACGGGGACAGGGTGGAATGAGTATGAGCAGTTCTTC.

This clonotype was seen at least ten times. V usage is TRBV12-3 or TRBV12-4 and J usage is TRBJ1-1, with TRBD1 identical over 8 bases. V was pared by 6 bases and J by 10 bases, with 10 bases of the junction left unmatched. The length of the CDR3 is 13 residues. The CDR3 bases are TGTGCCAGCAGCGACGACCGGACAGGGACAGCTTTCTTT. Amino acids: CASSDDRTGTAFF.

This clonotype was seen many times. The chain uses TRBV18 and TRBJ2-7, with D possibly being TRBD1 (7 bases). Germline lookup yields CDR1 KGHSH and CDR2 LQKENI. V was trimmed by 6 bases and J by 0 bases, leaving 15 bases between them. This CDR3 has 15 residues. The CDR3 DNA reads as TGTGCCAGCTCCAGGGGCGGGGACAGCTCCTACGAGCAGTACTTC. Its translation: CASSRGGDSSYEQYF.

In this sample, this clonotype turned up many times. The chain couples TRBV6-2 or TRBV6-3 to TRBJ2-1; D gene ambiguous. The germline V gene has CDR1 MNHEY and CDR2 SVGEGT. This CDR3 contains 13 residues. Trimming took off 6 bases at V and 6 bases at J, with 12 bases between the two ends. Here the CDR3 reads CASRTALRNEQFF. The CDR3 DNA follows: TGTGCCAGCAGAACGGCCCTCCGCAATGAGCAGTTCTTC.

In its sample, this clonotype was seen many times. This sequence joins TRBV5-1 and TRBJ2-1, with 13 positions matching TRBD2. V shed 2 bases, J shed 11 bases, and the junction held 1 base outside the gene matches. This CDR3 region has 13 residues. Germline V gene lookup returns CDR1 SGHRS and CDR2 YFSETQ. The CDR3 spells CASSLGTSGKQFF. The CDR3, as DNA: TGCGCCAGCAGCTTAGGGACTAGCGGGAAGCAGTTCTTC.

This clonotype was counted at least ten times. V and J are TRBV7-2 and TRBJ2-5; 7 bases match TRBD2. The ends lost 5 bases at V and 4 bases at J; junction bases unmatched: 7. The germline gives CDR1 SGHTA, CDR2 FQGNSA. The CDR3 contains 14 residues. The CDR3 nucleotides are TGTGCCAGCAGCCTTGGGGGGGGTGCAGAGACCCAGTACTTC. Amino acid sequence: CASSLGGGAETQYF.